Presented here are 2 T cell receptor beta chains from one specimen sequenced in a study of blood T cell repertoires in COVID-19. The method was immunoSEQ multiplex PCR; TCRdb's version includes in-frame clones alone and lacks a portion of them. The sample comprises about 36,000 clones, around nine tenths of which are singletons, and 2% to 2.5% rests with the top ten. Material: peripheral blood. The receptors originated from a human donor in a cohort sampled during active COVID-19.

The V and J genes are TRBV11-2 and TRBJ2-7; 9 bases are a match to TRBD1. V shed 5 bases and J 7 bases; nucleotides not matched to a gene: 6. This CDR3 comprises 13 residues. CDR1 and CDR2 from the germline V gene are SGHAT and FQNNGV. In DNA form, the CDR3 reads TGTGCCAGCAGCCGGGACAGGGCGGGAGAGCAGTACTTC. Amino acids: CASSRDRAGEQYF.

For the CDR3, the DNA is TGCGCCAGCAGCTTGGCTTTGACAGGGGGCGCTGGAAACACCATATATTTT. This codes for CASSLALTGGAGNTIYF. V and J are TRBV5-1 and TRBJ1-3; 10 bases are shared with TRBD1. The V gene's germline CDR1 is SGHRS and CDR2 YFSETQ. CDR3 size: 17 residues. V shed 0 bases and J 2 bases; nucleotides not matched to a gene: 5.